This TCR beta chain was found in a study of T cell changes during pregnancy in multiple sclerosis. Profiling relied on immunoSEQ multiplex PCR, and the TCRdb table lists in-frame clones only, not all of them. The sample yields 58,000 or so clones, around 92% seen once. The CDR3 is made up of 13 amino acids. CDR1 is SQVTM, CDR2 ANQGSEA, per germline. With V trimmed by 7 bases and J by 5 bases, 9 bases remained unmatched. The specimen comprised peripheral blood, sampled in the first trimester of pregnancy. This sequence originates from a female donor with multiple sclerosis, enrolled in a pregnancy study. V usage is TRBV29-1 and J usage is TRBJ2-5; 8 bases are a match to TRBD1. The CDR3 protein is CSGGQGRGETQYF. The CDR3 DNA sequence: TGCAGCGGTGGACAGGGTCGGGGGGAGACCCAGTACTTC.